The clone carrying this TCR beta chain appeared a single time. This entry belongs to a study of blood T cell repertoires in COVID-19. V lost 1 base to trimming and J lost 6 bases, with 16 bases between them. The CDR3 covers 15 residues. In germline, CDR1 is LNHNV, CDR2 YYDKDF (reference sequence). Repertoires were generated with immunoSEQ multiplex PCR, while TCRdb's copy carries only in-frame clones and drops some. The table lists approximately 60,000 clones, 82% of them singletons, with around 8.2% in the top ten. This sequence was found in a woman aged 80 or older with acute or convalescent COVID-19. Input material: peripheral blood. This chain uses TRBV15 with TRBJ2-7, with a possible D match to TRBD2 (6 bases). CDR3 sequence reads: CATSRVNSHGGEQYF. CDR3 bases: TGTGCCACCAGCAGAGTTAACTCCCACGGGGGCGAGCAGTACTTC.